Included here is one T cell receptor beta chain sequence, with context. Its antigen remains unknown. This could be a read error, since a much larger clone is one nucleotide away. The CDR3 covers 14 residues. The germline V gene encodes CDR1 LNHDA and CDR2 SQIVND (reference sequence). The sample belongs to a study of neurological immune-mediated disorders. Study findings and constraints: TCR clonal expansion peaked in HTLV-1-associated myelopathy patients and was lowest in multiple sclerosis patients. The expanded clones of different subjects shared no CDR3 amino acid sequences (suggesting private repertoires in all groups).

The sorted libraries were prepared using around 990,000 CD4+ or CD8+ T cells that had themselves been sorted. The team produced cDNA through 5'RACE using 10-nucleotide random UMIs. TCRdb itself ran the 5' RACE reads through MiXCR, one entry per CDR3 protein. Of some 42,000 distinct CDR3 sequences in the sample, around a tenth were seen once. The rearrangement joins TRBV19 to TRBJ1-5; possibly TRBD1 for D (6 bases). The origin of this receptor is a woman aged 25 to 39 with HTLV-1-associated myelopathy (HAM/TSP). Input material: CD4+ T cells from blood. The CDR3 here is CASSQGSGSQPQNF. The CDR3 coding sequence is TGTGCCAGTAGTCAGGGGTCAGGGTCTCAGCCCCAGAATTTT.